This TCR beta chain comes out of a study of blood T cell repertoires in COVID-19. Study-level background: PBMCs, B-cell-depleted T cells, or T cells provided the cDNA or gDNA that made up the material.

Clones were read by immunoSEQ multiplex PCR, and TCRdb kept only the in-frame ones, dropping some. Among 140,000 or so clones listed, around 90% were seen once. The CDR3 is 16 residues long. CDR1 and CDR2 from the germline V gene are MNHEY and SVGAGI. V dropped 2 bases and J dropped 0 bases, with 11 bases sitting between them. This chain links TRBV6-5 with TRBJ1-3, with D maybe TRBD1 (5 bases). The specimen was peripheral blood. The source of this sequence is a woman older than 75 with acute or convalescent COVID-19. The CDR3 loop reads CASSYGAYSSGNTIYF. The CDR3 DNA sequence: TGTGCCAGCAGTTACGGGGCATATAGCTCTGGAAACACCATATATTTT.